This T cell receptor (beta chain) was observed in a study of shared clonotypes between healthy human individuals. Study-wide findings and caveats: Sorted-subset sequencing was shown by rarefaction to be incomplete despite large depth. Clonotype sharing across several donors was observed for 4.5% to 6.5% of naive CD4 clonotypes.

About this clone itself: Its target is unknown.

Germline CDR1 and CDR2: SEHNR and FQNEAQ (reference sequence). This CDR3 spans 15 amino acids. Trimming at V came to 4 bases and at J to 2 bases, leaving 7 bases not matched to a gene. The authors distributed each subset's genomic DNA evenly over several immunoSEQ plates. Assay: immunoSEQ multiplex PCR; the TCRdb copy retains only in-frame clones and omits some. Of around 2.1 million clones in the sample, roughly 91% were seen once. Terminally differentiated effector memory CD45RA+ cells were excluded by CCR7 positive selection of CD45RO-negative cells. The donors, all of them Caucasian adults, lived in Nashville, Tennessee.

The chain has TRBV7-9 and TRBJ2-7; 8 bases map to TRBD2. The receptor was isolated from a man between 18 and 35 years old in good health. Some clones in this sample may be carry-over from other donors' samples. Sequencing input: naive CD8+ T cells from PBMCs. CDR3 protein: CASSSLAGPTYEQYF. For the CDR3, the DNA is TGTGCCAGCAGCTCATTAGCGGGGCCTACCTACGAGCAGTACTTC.